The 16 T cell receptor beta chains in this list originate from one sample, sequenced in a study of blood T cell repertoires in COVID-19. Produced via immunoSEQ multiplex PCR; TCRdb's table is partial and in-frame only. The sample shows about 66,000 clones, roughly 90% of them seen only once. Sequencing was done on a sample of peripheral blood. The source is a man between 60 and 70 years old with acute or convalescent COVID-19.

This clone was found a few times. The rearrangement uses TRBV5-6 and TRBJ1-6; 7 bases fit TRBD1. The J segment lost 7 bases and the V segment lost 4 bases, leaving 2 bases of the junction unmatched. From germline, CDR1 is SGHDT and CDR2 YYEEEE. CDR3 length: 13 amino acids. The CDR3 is CASSQQGNSPLHF. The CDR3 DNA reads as TGTGCCAGCAGCCAACAGGGGAATTCACCCCTCCACTTT.

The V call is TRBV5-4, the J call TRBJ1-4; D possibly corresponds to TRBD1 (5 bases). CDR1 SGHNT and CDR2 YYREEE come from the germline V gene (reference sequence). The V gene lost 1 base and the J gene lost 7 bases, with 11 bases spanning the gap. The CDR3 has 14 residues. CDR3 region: CASSLQGGVEKLFF. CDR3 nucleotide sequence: TGTGCCAGCAGCTTGCAGGGAGGGGTTGAAAAACTGTTTTTT.

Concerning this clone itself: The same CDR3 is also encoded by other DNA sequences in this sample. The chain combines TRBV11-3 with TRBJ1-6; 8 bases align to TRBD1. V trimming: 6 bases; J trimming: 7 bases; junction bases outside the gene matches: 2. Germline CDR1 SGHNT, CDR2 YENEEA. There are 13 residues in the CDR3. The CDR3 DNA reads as TGTGCCAGCAGTCGGACAGGGAATTCACCCCTCCACTTT. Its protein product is CASSRTGNSPLHF.

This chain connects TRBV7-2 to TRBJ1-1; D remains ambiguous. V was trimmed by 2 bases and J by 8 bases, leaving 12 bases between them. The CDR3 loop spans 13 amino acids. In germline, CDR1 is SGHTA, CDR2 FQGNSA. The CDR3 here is CASSLPGYHEAFF. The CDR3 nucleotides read TGTGCCAGCAGCTTACCGGGATATCACGAAGCTTTCTTT.

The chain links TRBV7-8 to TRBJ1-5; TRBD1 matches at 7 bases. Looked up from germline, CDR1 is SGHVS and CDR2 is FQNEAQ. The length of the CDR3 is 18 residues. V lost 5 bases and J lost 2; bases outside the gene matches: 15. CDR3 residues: CASSPTSVTGNRNQPQHF. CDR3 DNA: TGTGCCAGCAGCCCCACTTCAGTGACAGGGAATCGCAATCAGCCCCAGCATTTT.

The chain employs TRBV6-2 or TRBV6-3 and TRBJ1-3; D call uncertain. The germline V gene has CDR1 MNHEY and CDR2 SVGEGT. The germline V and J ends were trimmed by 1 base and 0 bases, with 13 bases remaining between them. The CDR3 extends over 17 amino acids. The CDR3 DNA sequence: TGTGCCAGCAGTTACTTCGCTGATCCTACCTCTGGAAACACCATATATTTT. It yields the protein CASSYFADPTSGNTIYF.

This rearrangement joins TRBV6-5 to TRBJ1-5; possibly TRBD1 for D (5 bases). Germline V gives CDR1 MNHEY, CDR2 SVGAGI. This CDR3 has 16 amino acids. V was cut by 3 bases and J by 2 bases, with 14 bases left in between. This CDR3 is CASSYSGGEGNQPQHF. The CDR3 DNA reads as TGTGCCAGCAGTTATTCGGGGGGTGAGGGCAATCAGCCCCAGCATTTT.

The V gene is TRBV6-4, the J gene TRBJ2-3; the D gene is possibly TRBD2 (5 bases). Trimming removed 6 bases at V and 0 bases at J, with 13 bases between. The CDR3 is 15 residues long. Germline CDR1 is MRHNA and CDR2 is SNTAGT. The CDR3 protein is CASSRTRFSTDTQYF. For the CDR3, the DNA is TGTGCCAGCAGCCGGACTCGGTTTAGCACAGATACGCAGTATTTT.

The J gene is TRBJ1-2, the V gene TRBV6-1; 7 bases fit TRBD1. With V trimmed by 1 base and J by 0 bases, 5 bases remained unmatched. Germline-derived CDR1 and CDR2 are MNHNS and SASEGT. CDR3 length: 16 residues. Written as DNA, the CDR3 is TGTGCCAGCAGTGAAGAGTGGACAGGAACTAACTATGGCTACACCTTC. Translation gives CASSEEWTGTNYGYTF.

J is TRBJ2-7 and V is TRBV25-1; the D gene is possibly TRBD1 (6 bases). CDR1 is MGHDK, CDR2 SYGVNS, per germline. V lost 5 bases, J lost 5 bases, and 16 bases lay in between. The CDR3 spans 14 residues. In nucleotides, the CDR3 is TGTGCCAGCAGTCCCCACGAGGGGGTCCACGAGCAGTACTTC. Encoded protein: CASSPHEGVHEQYF.

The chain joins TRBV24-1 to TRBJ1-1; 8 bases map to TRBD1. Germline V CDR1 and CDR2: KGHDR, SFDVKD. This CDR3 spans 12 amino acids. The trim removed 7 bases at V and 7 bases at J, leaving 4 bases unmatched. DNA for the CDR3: TGTGCCACCAGAGCCGGGACAGGTGAAGCTTTCTTT. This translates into CATRAGTGEAFF.

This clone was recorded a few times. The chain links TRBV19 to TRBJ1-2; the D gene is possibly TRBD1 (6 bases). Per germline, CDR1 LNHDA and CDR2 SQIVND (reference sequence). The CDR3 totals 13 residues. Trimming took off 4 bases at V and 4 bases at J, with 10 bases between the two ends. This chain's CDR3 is CASSTDSFYGYTF. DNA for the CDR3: TGTGCCAGTAGTACGGACAGTTTCTATGGCTACACCTTC.

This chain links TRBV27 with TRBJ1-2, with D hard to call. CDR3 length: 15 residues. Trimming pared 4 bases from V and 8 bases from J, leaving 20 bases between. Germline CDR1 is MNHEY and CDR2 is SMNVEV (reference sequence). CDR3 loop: CASSSAEDPPEGYTF. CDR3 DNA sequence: TGTGCCAGCAGTTCGGCGGAGGACCCCCCGGAGGGCTACACCTTC.

CDR3 sequence (DNA): TGCGCCAGCAGCCCCCAGGGGCTTAGCAATCAGCCCCAGCATTTT. It codes for CASSPQGLSNQPQHF. This rearrangement joins TRBV5-1 to TRBJ1-5, with D maybe TRBD1 (6 bases). Trimming cost V 4 bases and J 0 bases, with 11 bases left between them. CDR1 and CDR2 (germline): SGHRS, YFSETQ. The CDR3 contains 15 residues. Filled out from reference TRBV5-1 and TRBJ1-5, the complete variable domain reads KAGVTQTPRYLIKTRGQQVTLSCSPISGHRSVSWYQQTPGQGLQFLFEYFSETQRNKGNFPGRFSGRQFSNSRSEMNVSTLELGDSALYLCASSPQGLSNQPQHFGDGTRLSIL.

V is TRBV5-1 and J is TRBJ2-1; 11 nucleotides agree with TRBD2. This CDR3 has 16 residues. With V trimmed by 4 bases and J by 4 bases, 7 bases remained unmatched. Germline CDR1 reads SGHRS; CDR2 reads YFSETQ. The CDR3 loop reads CASSRVTSGGYNEQFF. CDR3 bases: TGCGCCAGCAGCAGAGTTACTAGCGGGGGTTACAATGAGCAGTTCTTC.

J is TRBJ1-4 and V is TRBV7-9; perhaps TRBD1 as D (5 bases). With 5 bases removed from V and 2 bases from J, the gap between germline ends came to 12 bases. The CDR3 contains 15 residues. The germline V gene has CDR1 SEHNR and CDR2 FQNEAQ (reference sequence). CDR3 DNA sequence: TGTGCCAGCAGCCGACAGAAGCCGACTAATGAAAAACTGTTTTTT. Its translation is CASSRQKPTNEKLFF.